Shown below are 10 T cell receptor beta chains from a single sample sequenced in a study of shared T cell receptors in the human thymus. The method was immunoSEQ multiplex PCR; TCRdb's version includes in-frame clones alone and lacks a portion of them. The table shows 550,000 to 800,000 clones, with 80% to 90% occurring only once. The sample was also reused in another study, on human thymus T cells.

The sequencing sample was made of thymocytes. These receptors were obtained from a girl less than two years old with a congenital heart defect.

A few counts support this clone. This chain uses TRBV5-4 with TRBJ2-2; maybe TRBD2 (7 bases). The CDR3 contains 18 residues. The germline CDR1 and CDR2 sequences are SGHNT and YYREEE (reference sequence). Trimming took off 2 bases at V and 2 bases at J, with 19 bases between the two ends. This chain's CDR3 is CASSFSFWGGLNTGELFF. In nucleotides, the CDR3 is TGTGCCAGCAGCTTTTCTTTTTGGGGGGGCTTAAACACCGGGGAGCTGTTTTTT.

V gene TRBV9 combines with J gene TRBJ2-1; 10 positions match TRBD2. Trimming removed 4 bases from V and 5 bases from J; junction bases left unmatched: 3. Germline CDR1 SGDLS, CDR2 YYNGEE. There are 14 residues in the CDR3. The CDR3 is CASSPGTSDNEQFF. CDR3 DNA: TGTGCCAGCAGCCCCGGGACTAGCGACAATGAGCAGTTCTTC. The full variable domain, its missing parts supplied by reference TRBV9 and TRBJ2-1, is DSGVTQTPKHLITATGQRVTLRCSPRSGDLSVYWYQQSLDQGLQFLIQYYNGEERAKGNILERFSAQQFPDLHSELNLSSLELGDSALYFCASSPGTSDNEQFFGPGTRLTVL.

The chain recombines TRBV27 with TRBJ2-1; maybe TRBD1 (6 bases). The CDR3 is 12 amino acids. The V end was cut by 3 bases, the J end by 9 bases, with 9 bases between. Germline values: CDR1 MNHEY, CDR2 SMNVEV (reference sequence). The CDR3 sequence is CASSFGRGEQFF. CDR3 nucleotide sequence: TGTGCCAGCAGTTTCGGCAGGGGTGAGCAGTTCTTC.

In nucleotides, the CDR3 is TGTGCCAGCACGCGGAGGCAGGAGGCGACCTACGAGCAGTACTTC. Amino acids: CASTRRQEATYEQYF. The chain is built from TRBV7-9 and TRBJ2-7, with D possibly TRBD2 on 5 matching bases. V dropped 7 bases and J dropped 2 bases, with 18 bases sitting between them. Germline V gene lookup returns CDR1 SEHNR and CDR2 FQNEAQ (reference sequence). CDR3 length: 15 amino acids. The full variable domain, rest sourced from reference TRBV7-9 and TRBJ2-7, is DTGVSQNPRHKITKRGQNVTFRCDPISEHNRLYWYRQTLGQGPEFLTYFQNEAQLEKSRLLSDRFSAERPKGSFSTLEIQRTEQGDSAMYLCASTRRQEATYEQYFGPGTRLTVT.

Remarks on this clone: A junction boundary mismatches the germline segment, possibly from a read error. The chain has TRBV28 and TRBJ1-2; perhaps TRBD1 as D (6 bases). CDR3 length: 12 amino acids. Germline CDR1 reads MDHEN; CDR2 reads SYDVKM. The CDR3 sequence is CASSRDPPGACF. The CDR3 DNA reads TGTGCCAGCAGTAGGGACCCGCCAGGGGCATGTTTC.

This clone appeared a few times. The chain recombines TRBV28 with TRBJ1-5, with 7 nucleotides matching TRBD1. Trimming at V came to 6 bases and at J to 0 bases, leaving 11 bases not matched to a gene. The germline V gene encodes CDR1 MDHEN and CDR2 SYDVKM. The CDR3 is made up of 17 amino acids. CDR3 bases: TGTGCCAGCAGCCTCCTACAGGGGCTCTATAGCAATCAGCCCCAGCATTTT. The encoded protein is CASSLLQGLYSNQPQHF.

The chain links TRBV10-2 to TRBJ2-7; 10 bases map to TRBD1. CDR3 length: 14 residues. Germline trimming cut 7 bases from V and 1 base from J; bases unmatched to any gene: 4. Germline loops: CDR1 WSHSY, CDR2 SAAADI. CDR3 sequence (DNA): TGCGCCAGCATCGCGGGACAGGGGTCCTACGAGCAGTACTTC. This gives the protein CASIAGQGSYEQYF.

This chain uses TRBV4-3 with TRBJ2-7; TRBD2 matches 8 bases. The CDR3 has 17 amino acids. Germline V gene lookup returns CDR1 LGHNA and CDR2 YSLEER. The J segment lost 3 bases and the V segment lost 4 bases, leaving 14 bases of the junction unmatched. The CDR3 bases are TGCGCCAGCAGCCCGACAACCGGGACTAGAGAGGTCTACGAGCAGTACTTC. Its protein is CASSPTTGTREVYEQYF.

This clone was recorded only once. The chain couples TRBV19 to TRBJ2-2; D is perhaps TRBD2 (6 bases). CDR3 length: 15 residues. Trimming cost V 5 bases and J 4 bases, with 14 bases left between them. CDR1 and CDR2 (germline): LNHDA, SQIVND (reference sequence). The CDR3 is CASSLWWRGTGELFF. As DNA, the CDR3 is TGTGCCAGTAGTCTGTGGTGGCGGGGCACCGGGGAGCTGTTTTTT.

J is TRBJ2-2 and V is TRBV5-1, with D perhaps matching TRBD1 (6 bases). V was trimmed by 4 bases and J by 5 bases, leaving 9 bases between them. The CDR3 has 13 residues. In germline, CDR1 is SGHRS, CDR2 YFSETQ. CDR3 residues: CASSEGGTGELFF. Here the CDR3 DNA reads TGCGCCAGCAGCGAAGGGGGAACCGGGGAGCTGTTTTTT.